This T cell receptor (beta chain) was captured by sequencing in a study of T cell changes during pregnancy in multiple sclerosis. Produced via immunoSEQ multiplex PCR; TCRdb's table is partial and in-frame only. The table records some 32,000 clones, about nine tenths of them present only once. Sample: CD8+ T cells from peripheral blood mononuclear cells, taken in the second trimester of pregnancy. This receptor was identified in a female donor with multiple sclerosis, enrolled in a pregnancy study.

The CDR3 is CASSQDSPSAFTDTQYF. CDR3 sequence (DNA): TGCGCCAGCAGCCAAGATAGTCCTAGCGCATTCACAGATACGCAGTATTTT. The chain is built from TRBV4-1 and TRBJ2-3; a possible D gene is TRBD2 (6 bases). Trimming cost V 0 bases and J 2 bases, with 15 bases left between them. The V gene's germline CDR1 is MGHRA and CDR2 YSYEKL. The CDR3 consists of 17 residues.